This T cell receptor (beta chain) was obtained from a study of CD8 T cells in ankylosing spondylitis. The study's findings and limits: A subset of motif variants has previously been described in the synovial fluid and blood of reactive arthritis. Matched ankylosing spondylitis synovial fluid reportedly contained a significantly enriched population of disease-linked clones. Ankylosing spondylitis blood appeared to be characterized by a TCR beta motif of several highly homologous variants. CD8+ by phenotype, disease-linked clones were relatively rare in peripheral blood.

Quantitative 5'-RACE with molecular barcodes generated TCR beta libraries. MiXCR was run by TCRdb on the 5' RACE reads, yielding one entry per CDR3 protein. The sample includes about 480,000 distinct CDR3 sequences, roughly 18% seen only once; the top ten take around 0.92%. This CDR3 has 11 amino acids. Per the germline V gene, CDR1 is DFQATT and CDR2 is SNEGSKA (reference sequence). Trimming cost V 3 bases and J 5 bases, with 6 bases left between them. This clonotype was detected a few times. The antigen remains undetermined. The chain recombines TRBV20-1 with TRBJ2-3; D unresolved. The source of this sequence is a male donor with ankylosing spondylitis. Sequencing input: blood, either unsorted or a sorted T cell fraction (not recorded which). DNA for the CDR3: TGCAGTGCTAGTCCCGGAGATACGCAGTATTTT. Protein sequence: CSASPGDTQYF.